This record concerns one T cell receptor beta chain sequence. Its antigen is currently unknown. The PCR ran on 60 Vbeta and 13 Jbeta primers. TCRdb's table, derived via immunoSEQ multiplex PCR, lists solely in-frame clones and lacks some. This sample's clone table lists 150,000 to 200,000 clones. This entry comes from a study of cytomegalovirus exposure and HLA in healthy donors. Germline CDR1 reads SGHAT; CDR2 reads FQDESV (reference sequence). The CDR3 contains 15 residues. J gave up 7 bases and V 4 bases, and 12 bases lay outside the gene matches. General study points: Clonal expansion, a later analysis showed, was greater in HLA-associated TCR beta chains than in equally common others.

Specimen: PBMCs. This chain connects TRBV11-1 to TRBJ1-1; 7 nucleotides line up with TRBD1. This sequence originates from a woman between 18 and 30 years old in good health and CMV-seropositive. The CDR3 nucleotides are TGTGCCAGCAGCTCCTTCCAACAGGGGCCGCTTGAAGCTTTCTTT. Translating gives CASSSFQQGPLEAFF. Looking up the rest from reference TRBV11-1 and TRBJ1-1 gives the full variable domain: EAEVAQSPRYKITEKSQAVAFWCDPISGHATLYWYRQILGQGPELLVQFQDESVVDDSQLPKDRFSAERLKGVDSTLKIQPAELGDSAMYLCASSSFQQGPLEAFFGQGTRLTVV.